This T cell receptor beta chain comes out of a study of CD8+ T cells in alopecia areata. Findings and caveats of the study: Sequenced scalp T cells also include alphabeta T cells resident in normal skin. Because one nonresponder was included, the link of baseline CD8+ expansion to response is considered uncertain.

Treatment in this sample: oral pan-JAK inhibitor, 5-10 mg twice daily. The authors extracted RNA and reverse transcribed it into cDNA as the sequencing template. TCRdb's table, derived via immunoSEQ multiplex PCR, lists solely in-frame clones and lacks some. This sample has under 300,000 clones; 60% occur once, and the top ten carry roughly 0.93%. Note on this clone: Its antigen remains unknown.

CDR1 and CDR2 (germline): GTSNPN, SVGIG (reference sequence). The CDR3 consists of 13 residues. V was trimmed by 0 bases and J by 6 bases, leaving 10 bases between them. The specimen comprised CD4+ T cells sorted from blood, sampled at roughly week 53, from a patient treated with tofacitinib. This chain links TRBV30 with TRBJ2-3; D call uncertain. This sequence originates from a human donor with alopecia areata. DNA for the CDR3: TGTGCCTGGAGTGTAAATGGCCGGGATACGCAGTATTTT. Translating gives CAWSVNGRDTQYF.